The T cell receptor beta chain under discussion was sequenced for a study of T cells in tuberculosis. Study-wide context: Sequenced TCRs come from CD1B-GMM tetramer-binding T cells. A South African cohort included IGRA-negative adolescents, latently infected IGRA-positive adolescents and adults with active tuberculosis. Study observations and caveats: Smaller alpha distances in active tuberculosis partly reflected shorter CDR3-alpha lengths.

The CDR3 spans 15 residues. The ends lost 5 bases at V and 2 bases at J; junction bases unmatched: 9. Germline lookup yields CDR1 MGHRA and CDR2 YSYEKL. About this clone: Its antigen is not identified.

Some clones are missing from TCRdb's copy, which holds only in-frame ones; the method was immunoSEQ multiplex PCR. This table has tens of thousands of clones, approximately 90% appearing once. Unsorted cryopreserved PBMC were sequenced, averaging around 100,000 T cells per clinical donor. Material for sequencing was PBMCs. The TCR sequence derives from a donor between 10 and 35 years old with latent tuberculosis or without tuberculosis infection. Some clones in this sample may be carry-over from other donors' samples. The chain couples TRBV4-1 to TRBJ2-7; TRBD1 aligns across 7 bases. CDR3 DNA sequence: TGCGCCAGCAGCTCACCCCGGGACAGTCCCTACGAGCAGTACTTC. This encodes CASSSPRDSPYEQYF.